The entry that follows covers one T cell receptor (beta chain) sequence. This CDR3 comprises 15 residues. V lost 4 bases to trimming and J lost 6 bases, with 18 bases between them. The germline V gene encodes CDR1 ENHRY and CDR2 SYGVKD. Sequenced by immunoSEQ multiplex PCR; TCRdb stores in-frame clones only, minus some. This table has about 170,000 clones, 84% appearing once. This entry is derived from a study of blood T cell repertoires in COVID-19. The sequence came from a woman in her seventies with COVID-19, enrolled during active disease. The chain is built from TRBV10-3 and TRBJ1-2; D is possibly TRBD1 (6 bases). The sequencing input was peripheral blood. The CDR3 region is CAISVTGRGDHGYTF. In DNA form, the CDR3 reads TGTGCCATCAGTGTAACAGGGAGGGGAGACCATGGCTACACCTTC.